This T cell receptor beta chain was obtained from a study of CD8 T cells in ankylosing spondylitis. Notes on the study in general: Within matched ankylosing spondylitis synovial fluid, disease-linked clones were reportedly significantly enriched.

This CDR3 spans 15 amino acids. Germline loops: CDR1 MGHRA, CDR2 YSYEKL. Trimming removed 4 bases from V and 8 bases from J, with 18 bases in between. Comment on this clonotype: Antigen: not known.

Preparation of TCR beta libraries was done by quantitative 5'-RACE with molecular barcodes. Each CDR3 protein is one row after TCRdb ran MiXCR on the 5' RACE reads. This sample yields a few hundred thousand distinct CDR3 sequences, of which roughly 20% are seen a single time; approximately 3.7% belongs to the top ten. This TCR came from a female donor with ankylosing spondylitis or in good health (not recorded which). Sequenced input: blood, either unsorted or a sorted T cell fraction (not recorded which). The V call is TRBV4-1, the J call TRBJ2-1; possible D gene TRBD2, 5 bases. The CDR3 DNA reads as TGCGCCAGCAGCCTCCCAACGGGGAAGGGCCATGAGCAGTTCTTC. Encoded protein: CASSLPTGKGHEQFF.